These T cell receptor beta chains were read from a single sample in a study of shared clonotypes between healthy human individuals. Produced via immunoSEQ multiplex PCR; TCRdb's table is partial and in-frame only. The data contain hundreds of thousands of clones, 95% to 96% of them singletons. Sequences were obtained from naive CD8+ T cells sorted from blood. These TCRs come from a woman under 40 in good health. Each CDR3 is given with its conserved first and last residue. The D gene is left open where the match is weak. Clone sizes are given selectively: once, few, many, or a class where the clone is expanded.

V gene	J gene	clone size	CDR3 length	D gene	CDR3 DNA	CDR3 protein
TRBV10-3	TRBJ2-7	.	14	TRBD1	TGTGCCATCAGCCCCGGACAGGCTACCTACGAGCAGTACTTC	CAISPGQATYEQYF
TRBV15	TRBJ2-1	.	16	TRBD1	TGTGCCACCAGCAGAGATGGAGGACAGGGGATCGATGAGCAGTTCTTC	CATSRDGGQGIDEQFF
TRBV7-8	TRBJ2-1	.	18	.	TGTGCCAGCAGCCCACGGACTCCTTGGGCCAGCTCCTACAATGAGCAGTTCTTC	CASSPRTPWASSYNEQFF
TRBV6-4	TRBJ2-1	.	13	.	TGTGCCAGCAGTCCCGGCTGGACAAATGAGCAGTTCTTC	CASSPGWTNEQFF
TRBV28	TRBJ2-7	once	16	.	TGTGCCAGCAGTTCGGGCAGGGGAATATCCTCCTACGAGCAGTACTTC	CASSSGRGISSYEQYF
TRBV6-6	TRBJ2-1	.	13	.	TGTGCCAGCAGTTACTCGGGGGCAAATGAGCAGTTCTTC	CASSYSGANEQFF
TRBV6-5	TRBJ1-1	.	13	.	TGTGCCAGCAGTTACTCCGGGGTGGCTGAAGCTTTCTTT	CASSYSGVAEAFF
TRBV21-1	TRBJ1-5	.	17	.	TGTGCCAGCAGCCGCTTCAGGGGGGACAGGGGCAATCAGCCCCAGCATTTT	CASSRFRGDRGNQPQHF
TRBV10-3	TRBJ2-1	.	14	.	TGTGCCATCAGTCCACAGGGACGGGTCAATGAGCAGTTCTTC	CAISPQGRVNEQFF
TRBV28	TRBJ1-5	.	12	.	TGTGCCAGCAAATATAGCAATCAGCCCCAGCATTTT	CASKYSNQPQHF
TRBV7-2	TRBJ2-1	.	15	TRBD2	TGTGCCAGCAGCGCCGGGAGGGCCGGGATCCATGAGCAGTTCTTC	CASSAGRAGIHEQFF
TRBV7-9	TRBJ2-1	.	14	TRBD2	TGTGCCAGCAGCTTCGGCGGGAGATACAATGAGCAGTTCTTC	CASSFGGRYNEQFF
TRBV10-2	TRBJ1-1	.	13	.	TGCGCCAGCACAGACAGGATGAACACTGAAGCTTTCTTT	CASTDRMNTEAFF
TRBV27	TRBJ2-3	.	15	TRBD2	TGTGCCAGCAGTTTTGGAGGGACTAGCGGGAATACGCAGTATTTT	CASSFGGTSGNTQYF
TRBV4-1	TRBJ2-3	.	16	.	TGCGCCAGCAGCCACGTGCTAGGGGTCGGCACAGATACGCAGTATTTT	CASSHVLGVGTDTQYF
TRBV9	TRBJ2-7	.	14	.	TGTGCCAGCAGCGTAGTCGTTAGCAGCGACGAGCAGTACTTC	CASSVVVSSDEQYF
TRBV15	TRBJ2-7	.	13	TRBD1	TGTGCCACGACGTCTCGGGACAGGTACGAGCAGTACTTC	CATTSRDRYEQYF
TRBV5-6	TRBJ1-5	.	12	.	TGTGCCAGCAGCTTCCTCAATCAGCCCCAGCATTTT	CASSFLNQPQHF
TRBV27	TRBJ2-6	.	15	.	TGTGCCAGCAGTCCCATGCGCTCTGGGGCCAACGTCCTGACTTTC	CASSPMRSGANVLTF
TRBV19	TRBJ2-1	.	17	TRBD1	TGTGCCAGTAGTATAGACCTCAGACAGGGGCCCTACAATGAGCAGTTCTTC	CASSIDLRQGPYNEQFF
TRBV5-1	TRBJ2-5	.	15	TRBD1	TGCGCCAGCACCACCGGGACAGGGCCAGGGGAGACCCAGTACTTC	CASTTGTGPGETQYF
TRBV7-9	TRBJ2-3	.	15	.	TGTGCCAGCAGCTTACCGCGGATAGACACAGATACGCAGTATTTT	CASSLPRIDTDTQYF
TRBV9	TRBJ2-2	.	14	TRBD2	TGTGCCAGCAGAGGCGGGAGAGGCTCCGGGGAGCTGTTTTTT	CASRGGRGSGELFF
TRBV2	TRBJ2-5	.	17	.	TGTGCCAGCAGTGGAGGGGAAATCTTATCTCAGGGGGAGACCCAGTACTTC	CASSGGEILSQGETQYF
TRBV6-6	TRBJ2-7	.	15	TRBD2	TGTGCCAGCAGTTCGAGCGGGAGACCGATCTACGAGCAGTACTTC	CASSSSGRPIYEQYF
TRBV7-8	TRBJ1-5	.	14	TRBD1	TGTGCCAGCACCCCCGGGGCAGGGGGACAGCCCCAGCATTTT	CASTPGAGGQPQHF
TRBV13	TRBJ2-2	.	16	.	TGTGCCAGCAGCCTCCCCCCGAGCCTGAACACCGGGGAGCTGTTTTTT	CASSLPPSLNTGELFF
TRBV28	TRBJ2-7	.	13	TRBD1	TGTGCCAGCAGTTTCTCACAGGGGCTCGAGCAGTACTTC	CASSFSQGLEQYF
TRBV5-6	TRBJ2-7	.	12	.	TGTGCCAGCAGCCAAGAGAACTACGAGCAGTACTTC	CASSQENYEQYF
TRBV6-5	TRBJ2-5	.	14	.	TGTGCCAGCAGCTTGGCGGAGGATGCGGAGACCCAGTACTTC	CASSLAEDAETQYF
TRBV29-1	TRBJ1-1	.	12	.	TGCAGCACATACCCCGGGACCGAAAAAGCTTTCTTT	CSTYPGTEKAFF
TRBV6-1	TRBJ2-7	.	13	.	TGTGCCAGCAGTGAAGCAGGGACTTACGAGCAGTACTTC	CASSEAGTYEQYF
TRBV5-6	TRBJ2-5	.	13	.	TGTGCCAGCAGCCTCGCCCCACAAGAGACCCAGTACTTC	CASSLAPQETQYF
TRBV27	TRBJ2-5	.	17	TRBD2	TGTGCCAGCAGTCCCACAAGGGCTAGCGGGGTTCAAGAGACCCAGTACTTC	CASSPTRASGVQETQYF
TRBV19	TRBJ2-7	.	13	TRBD1	TGTGCCAGTAGTACGGTGACAGGGAACGAGCAGTACTTC	CASSTVTGNEQYF
TRBV28	TRBJ1-1	once	13	TRBD1	TGTGCCAGCAGGGACAGGGTCGACACTGAAGCTTTCTTT	CASRDRVDTEAFF
TRBV5-6	TRBJ2-2	.	15	.	TGTGCCAGCAGCTTCTGGGGGATTGGGACCGGGGAGCTGTTTTTT	CASSFWGIGTGELFF
TRBV6-1	TRBJ2-1	.	18	TRBD2	TGTGCCAGCAGTGAAGAGGCTAGCGGGTACCTTTCCTACAATGAGCAGTTCTTC	CASSEEASGYLSYNEQFF
TRBV4-1	TRBJ1-2	.	15	.	TGCGCCAGCAGCCAAGATACAGCGGATAGCTATGGCTACACCTTC	CASSQDTADSYGYTF
TRBV6-1	TRBJ2-3	.	17	.	TGTGCCAGCAGTGAAGAACCGGTGGGGTCCGAGTGGGATACGCAGTATTTT	CASSEEPVGSEWDTQYF